These 22 T cell receptor beta chains share one sample of origin, sequenced in a study of T cells after yellow fever vaccination. TCRdb re-called the 5' RACE reads with MiXCR, one entry per CDR3 protein. The sample shows approximately 120,000 distinct CDR3 sequences, approximately 14% of them seen only once. Sample: CD8+ T cells sorted from PBMCs, taken 5 days after the yellow fever booster vaccination. Receptors were obtained from a man in his late teens or twenties who received the YFV17D yellow fever vaccine.

This clonotype was seen many times. The J gene is TRBJ2-2, the V gene TRBV7-9; 8 bases align to TRBD1. After removal of 0 bases from V and 4 bases from J, the junction contained 1 base not matched to a gene. The length of the CDR3 is 15 residues. Germline values: CDR1 SEHNR, CDR2 FQNEAQ (reference sequence). CDR3 coding DNA: TGTGCCAGCAGCTTAGCGGACAGGGCCACCGGGGAGCTGTTTTTT. Its translation: CASSLADRATGELFF.

In its sample, this clonotype was seen a few times. V usage is TRBV14 and J usage is TRBJ1-1; no clear D gene. The CDR3 runs 15 residues. The V end was cut by 4 bases, the J end by 5 bases, with 17 bases between. CDR1 and CDR2 from the germline V gene are SGHDN and FVKESK. The CDR3 DNA reads as TGTGCCAGCAGCCTGGACGGGCGGAGTATGACTGAAGCTTTCTTT. This gives the protein CASSLDGRSMTEAFF.

This clonotype was counted only a few times. The genes are TRBV9 and TRBJ2-1; 14 bases are shared with TRBD2. J gave up 5 bases and V 3 bases, and 7 bases lay outside the gene matches. The CDR3 sequence is 17 residues long. Germline values: CDR1 SGDLS, CDR2 YYNGEE. This chain's CDR3 is CASSARGLAGGDNEQFF. Written as DNA, the CDR3 is TGTGCCAGCAGCGCTCGTGGACTAGCGGGGGGTGACAATGAGCAGTTCTTC. The full variable domain, in which reference TRBV9 and TRBJ2-1 provide the parts outside the CDR3, is DSGVTQTPKHLITATGQRVTLRCSPRSGDLSVYWYQQSLDQGLQFLIQYYNGEERAKGNILERFSAQQFPDLHSELNLSSLELGDSALYFCASSARGLAGGDNEQFFGPGTRLTVL.

This chain uses TRBV4-1 with TRBJ1-1; no definite D call. Per germline, CDR1 MGHRA and CDR2 YSYEKL. There are 11 residues in the CDR3. V was cut by 1 base and J by 6 bases, with 3 bases left in between. The CDR3 spells CASSQGPEAFF. CDR3 DNA sequence: TGCGCCAGCAGCCAAGGTCCTGAAGCTTTCTTT.

The V and J genes are TRBV4-2 and TRBJ1-5; D is possibly TRBD1 (5 bases). Trimming shortened V by 0 bases and J by 7 bases, and 10 bases separated the two germline ends. Germline lookup yields CDR1 LGHNA and CDR2 YNFKEQ. The CDR3 runs to 14 residues. The CDR3 DNA follows: TGTGCCAGCAGCCAAGAGCAGGGAGACCAGCCCCAGCATTTT. Amino acid sequence: CASSQEQGDQPQHF.

This clonotype has more than one count but fewer than ten. The CDR3 DNA follows: TGTGCCAGCAGTTCAGGGGACAGGGGTTATCGCGAGCAGTACTTC. This gives the protein CASSSGDRGYREQYF. The V gene is TRBV27, the J gene TRBJ2-7; 10 bases agree with TRBD1. CDR3 length equals 15 residues. Germline CDR1 is MNHEY and CDR2 is SMNVEV (reference sequence). V lost 4 bases to trimming and J lost 6 bases; unmatched junction nucleotides: 9.

This clonotype turned up a few times. V and J are TRBV6-5 and TRBJ1-2; TRBD1 matches at 7 bases. This CDR3 region has 13 residues. V lost 5 bases and J lost 8; bases outside the gene matches: 8. CDR1 and CDR2 (germline): MNHEY, SVGAGI. This CDR3 is CASSRDRGSGYTF. The CDR3 DNA follows: TGTGCCAGCAGTAGGGACAGAGGGAGCGGCTACACCTTC.

This clonotype was observed at least ten times. The chain recombines TRBV7-9 with TRBJ2-7; TRBD2 might be the D (5 bases). Germline loops: CDR1 SEHNR, CDR2 FQNEAQ (reference sequence). V was shortened by 6 bases and J by 1 base, with 7 bases between the two germline ends. There are 12 residues in the CDR3. DNA for the CDR3: TGTGCCAGCAGTCGGGGATCCTACGAGCAGTACTTC. Translating gives CASSRGSYEQYF.

In its sample, this clonotype was seen a few times. This sequence joins TRBV29-1 and TRBJ1-2; possible D gene TRBD1, 5 bases. Trimming cost V 0 bases and J 0 bases, with 17 bases left between them. The V gene's germline CDR1 is SQVTM and CDR2 ANQGSEA. The CDR3 covers 17 residues. The chain's CDR3 is CSVEDLLAGPTNYGYTF. In DNA, the CDR3 is TGCAGCGTTGAAGATCTTCTGGCGGGACCTACTAACTATGGCTACACCTTC.

The rearrangement uses TRBV9 and TRBJ2-1; TRBD1 or TRBD2 may be the D gene (6 bases each). The V gene lost 3 bases and the J gene lost 4 bases, with 14 bases spanning the gap. CDR3 length: 15 amino acids. Germline V lookup: CDR1 SGDLS, CDR2 YYNGEE. The CDR3 loop reads CASSEGEATYNEQFF. The CDR3 DNA is TGTGCCAGCAGCGAGGGGGAGGCGACTTACAATGAGCAGTTCTTC. The full variable domain, its missing parts supplied by reference TRBV9 and TRBJ2-1, is DSGVTQTPKHLITATGQRVTLRCSPRSGDLSVYWYQQSLDQGLQFLIQYYNGEERAKGNILERFSAQQFPDLHSELNLSSLELGDSALYFCASSEGEATYNEQFFGPGTRLTVL.

The rearrangement uses TRBV6-2 or TRBV6-3 and TRBJ2-1; the D call may be TRBD1 or TRBD2 (6 bases each). Germline CDR1 and CDR2: MNHEY and SVGEGT. V was trimmed by 6 bases and J by 5 bases, leaving 14 bases between them. The CDR3 has 14 amino acids. The DNA for the CDR3 is TGTGCCAGCAGAAAACGGGGGCCCCACAATGAGCAGTTCTTC. Its translation: CASRKRGPHNEQFF.

V gene TRBV7-9 combines with J gene TRBJ1-2; D remains ambiguous. V shed 1 base and J shed 8 bases, with 14 bases lying between them. Per germline, CDR1 SEHNR and CDR2 FQNEAQ (reference sequence). The CDR3 is 14 residues long. This CDR3 reads CASSLVSGFQGYTF. The CDR3 nucleotides are TGTGCCAGCAGCTTAGTCTCTGGGTTCCAGGGCTACACCTTC. Full variable domain (remainder filled in from reference TRBV7-9 and TRBJ1-2): DTGVSQNPRHKITKRGQNVTFRCDPISEHNRLYWYRQTLGQGPEFLTYFQNEAQLEKSRLLSDRFSAERPKGSFSTLEIQRTEQGDSAMYLCASSLVSGFQGYTFGSGTRLTVV.

Notes on this clonotype: The junction and the germline gene differ at one end; a read error may be behind it. This chain joins TRBV12-3 or TRBV12-4 and TRBJ1-5; a weak D match, TRBD1 (6 bases). This CDR3 contains 15 residues. The CDR3 nucleotides are TGTGCCAGCAGTTCTGGGGGCAAGAGCAATCAGCCCCCGCATTTT. The encoded protein is CASSSGGKSNQPPHF.

This clonotype was picked up a small number of times. This chain joins TRBV6-5 and TRBJ2-1; TRBD1 aligns across 7 bases. This CDR3 contains 16 residues. Unmatched junction bases numbered 13, after V lost 5 bases and J lost 6 bases. Germline CDR1 reads MNHEY; CDR2 reads SVGAGI. CDR3 nucleotide sequence: TGTGCCAGCAGTAACGATAGACAGGGCGTCGGCAATGAGCAGTTCTTC. Translated, it gives CASSNDRQGVGNEQFF.

This clonotype rates as medium-sized (0.01 to 0.1%). The chain has TRBV4-2 and TRBJ2-1; 9 bases fit TRBD2. Trimming took 3 bases from V and 1 from J; bases not matched to a gene: 10. Germline CDR1 and CDR2: LGHNA and YNFKEQ. The CDR3 is made up of 18 amino acids. CDR3 DNA sequence: TGTGCCAGCAGCCAGGGGGCCGGGACTAGCCGATCCTACAATGAGCAGTTCTTC. It codes for CASSQGAGTSRSYNEQFF.

A few counts support this clonotype. The chain couples TRBV20-1 to TRBJ2-5, with D uncertain. Trimming removed 4 bases from V and 7 bases from J, with 19 bases in between. The CDR3 contains 14 residues. Germline-derived CDR1 and CDR2 are DFQATT and SNEGSKA (reference sequence). The CDR3 region is CSATFYNRRATQYF. CDR3 in DNA: TGCAGTGCTACTTTTTACAACCGCCGGGCGACCCAGTACTTC.

V is TRBV6-1 and J is TRBJ1-6; D gene ambiguous. This CDR3 is built from 17 residues. Trimming removed 3 bases at V and 3 bases at J, with 15 bases between. Germline V gives CDR1 MNHNS, CDR2 SASEGT. The chain's CDR3 is CASSDPDRAIYNSPLHF. The CDR3 DNA reads as TGTGCCAGCAGTGACCCTGACCGAGCCATCTATAATTCACCCCTCCACTTT.

V usage is TRBV4-1 and J usage is TRBJ1-5; D possibly corresponds to TRBD1 (5 bases). The length of the CDR3 is 15 residues. Germline CDR1 and CDR2: MGHRA and YSYEKL. Trimming stripped 0 bases from V and 7 bases from J, with 13 bases between. The CDR3 DNA sequence: TGCGCCAGCAGCCAAGATCTCGGGGGTTGGCAGCCCCAGCATTTT. This codes for CASSQDLGGWQPQHF.

This clonotype has a handful of counts. The CDR3 nucleotides are TGTGCCAGCAGTTTCACAGTTGGGGTTGGGAACACCATATATTTT. Its protein product is CASSFTVGVGNTIYF. This sequence joins TRBV12-3 or TRBV12-4 and TRBJ1-3; D is uncertain. The CDR3 has 15 amino acids. With 3 bases removed from V and 7 bases from J, the gap between germline ends came to 16 bases.

This clonotype was detected many times. This chain connects TRBV29-1 to TRBJ2-1, with D tentatively TRBD1 (6 bases). The CDR3 contains 14 residues. Per germline, CDR1 SQVTM and CDR2 ANQGSEA. Trimming took off 3 bases at V and 8 bases at J, with 17 bases between the two ends. The CDR3 nucleotides are TGCAGCGTTGATATGGGGGCCCTGACTGATGAGCAGTTCTTC. Residues: CSVDMGALTDEQFF.

V usage is TRBV4-2 and J usage is TRBJ2-6; possibly TRBD2 for D (7 bases). There are 16 residues in the CDR3. Germline CDR1 reads LGHNA; CDR2 reads YNFKEQ. The germline V and J ends were trimmed by 1 base and 3 bases, with 10 bases remaining between them. CDR3 nucleotides: TGTGCCAGCAGCCAAGTGGGGGGGCGTGGGGCCAACGTCCTGACTTTC. Translated, it gives CASSQVGGRGANVLTF.

This chain connects TRBV7-3 to TRBJ2-1; 10 nucleotides match TRBD2. This CDR3 has 12 amino acids. CDR1 and CDR2 (germline): SGHTA, FQGTGA. Trimming at V came to 6 bases and at J to 13 bases, leaving 6 bases not matched to a gene. CDR3: CASSPLAGPQFF. CDR3 in DNA: TGTGCCAGCAGTCCACTAGCGGGGCCCCAGTTCTTC.